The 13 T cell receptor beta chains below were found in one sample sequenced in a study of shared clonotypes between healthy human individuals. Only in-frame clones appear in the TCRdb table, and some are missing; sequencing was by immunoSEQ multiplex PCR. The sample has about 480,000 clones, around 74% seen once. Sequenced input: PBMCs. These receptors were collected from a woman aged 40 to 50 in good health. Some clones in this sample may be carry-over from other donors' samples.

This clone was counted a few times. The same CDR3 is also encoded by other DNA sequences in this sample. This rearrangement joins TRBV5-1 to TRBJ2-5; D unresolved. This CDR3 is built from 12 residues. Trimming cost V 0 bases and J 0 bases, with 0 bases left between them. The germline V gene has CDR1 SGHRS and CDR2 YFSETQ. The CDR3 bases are TGCGCCAGCAGCTTGGACCAAGAGACCCAGTACTTC. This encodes CASSLDQETQYF. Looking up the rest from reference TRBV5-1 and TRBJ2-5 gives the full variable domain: KAGVTQTPRYLIKTRGQQVTLSCSPISGHRSVSWYQQTPGQGLQFLFEYFSETQRNKGNFPGRFSGRQFSNSRSEMNVSTLELGDSALYLCASSLDQETQYFGPGTRLLVL.

Here the CDR3 reads CASSVDPSGSSYAGELFF. CDR3 DNA: TGTGCCAGCAGCGTAGACCCGAGCGGGAGTTCTTACGCCGGGGAGCTGTTTTTT. This chain uses TRBV9 with TRBJ2-2; 8 bases map to TRBD2. Germline V gene sequence: CDR1 SGDLS, CDR2 YYNGEE. Trimming took 0 bases from V and 6 from J; bases not matched to a gene: 13. This CDR3 spans 18 amino acids.

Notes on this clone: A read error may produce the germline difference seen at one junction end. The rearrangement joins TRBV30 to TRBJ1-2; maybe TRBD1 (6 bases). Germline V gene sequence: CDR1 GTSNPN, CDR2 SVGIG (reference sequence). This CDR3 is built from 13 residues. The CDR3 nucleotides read TGTGCCTGGAGTCAGGGGTTTGACTATGGCTACGCCTTC. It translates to CAWSQGFDYGYAF.

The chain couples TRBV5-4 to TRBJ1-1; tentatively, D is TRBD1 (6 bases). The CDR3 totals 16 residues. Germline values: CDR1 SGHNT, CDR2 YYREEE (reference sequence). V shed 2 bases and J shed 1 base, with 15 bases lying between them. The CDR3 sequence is CASSFPGHKQNTEAFF. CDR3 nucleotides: TGTGCCAGCAGCTTCCCGGGACATAAACAGAACACTGAAGCTTTCTTT. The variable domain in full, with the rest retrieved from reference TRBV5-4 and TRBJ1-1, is ETGVTQSPTHLIKTRGQQVTLRCSSQSGHNTVSWYQQALGQGPQFIFQYYREEENGRGNFPPRFSGLQFPNYSSELNVNALELDDSALYLCASSFPGHKQNTEAFFGQGTRLTVV.

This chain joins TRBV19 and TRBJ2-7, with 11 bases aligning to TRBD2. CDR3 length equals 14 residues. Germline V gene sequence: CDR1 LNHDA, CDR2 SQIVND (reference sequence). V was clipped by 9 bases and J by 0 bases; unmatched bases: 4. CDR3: CARKGLADSYEQYF. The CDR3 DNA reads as TGTGCCAGAAAGGGACTAGCGGACTCCTACGAGCAGTACTTC.

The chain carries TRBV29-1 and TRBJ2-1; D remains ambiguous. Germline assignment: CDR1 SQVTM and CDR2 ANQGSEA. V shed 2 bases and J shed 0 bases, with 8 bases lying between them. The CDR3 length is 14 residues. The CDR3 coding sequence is TGCAGCGTTGAATTCCAGAGCTCCTACAATGAGCAGTTCTTC. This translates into CSVEFQSSYNEQFF.

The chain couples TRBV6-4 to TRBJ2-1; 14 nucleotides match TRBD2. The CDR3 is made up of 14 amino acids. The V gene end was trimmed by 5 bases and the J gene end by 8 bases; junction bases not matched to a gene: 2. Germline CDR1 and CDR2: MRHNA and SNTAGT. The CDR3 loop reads CASSRGLAGDEQFF. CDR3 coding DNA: TGTGCCAGCAGTCGGGGACTAGCGGGAGATGAGCAGTTCTTC.

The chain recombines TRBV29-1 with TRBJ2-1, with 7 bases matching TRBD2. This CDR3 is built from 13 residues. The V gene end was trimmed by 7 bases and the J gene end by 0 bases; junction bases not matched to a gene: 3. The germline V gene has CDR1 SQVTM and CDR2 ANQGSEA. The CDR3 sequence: CSAKRDSYNEQFF. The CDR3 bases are TGCAGCGCAAAGCGGGACTCCTACAATGAGCAGTTCTTC.

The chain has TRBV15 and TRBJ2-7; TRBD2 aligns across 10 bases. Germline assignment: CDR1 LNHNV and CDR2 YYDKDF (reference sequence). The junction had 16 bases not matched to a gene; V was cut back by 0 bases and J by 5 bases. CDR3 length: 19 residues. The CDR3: CATSRDRASGRPLWDEQYF. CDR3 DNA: TGTGCCACCAGCAGAGATAGGGCTAGCGGGAGACCACTTTGGGACGAGCAGTACTTC.

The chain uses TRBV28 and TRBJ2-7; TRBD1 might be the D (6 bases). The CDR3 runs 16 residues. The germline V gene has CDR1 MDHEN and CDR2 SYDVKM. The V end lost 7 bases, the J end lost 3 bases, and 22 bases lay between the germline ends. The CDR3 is CASTSKGHFYVYEQYF. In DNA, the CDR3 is TGTGCCAGCACCTCCAAGGGACATTTCTACGTCTACGAGCAGTACTTC.

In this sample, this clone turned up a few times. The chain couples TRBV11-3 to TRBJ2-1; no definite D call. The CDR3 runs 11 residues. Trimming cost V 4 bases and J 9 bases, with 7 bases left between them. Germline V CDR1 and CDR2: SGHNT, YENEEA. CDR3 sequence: CASSWGGEQFF. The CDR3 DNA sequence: TGTGCCAGCAGCTGGGGTGGTGAGCAGTTCTTC.

The CDR3 is CASSPERTDRGQPQHF. The CDR3 DNA sequence: TGTGCCAGCAGTCCTGAAAGGACAGACCGGGGTCAGCCCCAGCATTTT. This chain uses TRBV2 with TRBJ1-5, with D tentatively TRBD1 (6 bases). Germline CDR1 is SNHLY and CDR2 is FYNNEI. Trimming took off 5 bases at V and 6 bases at J, with 20 bases between the two ends. The CDR3 length is 16 residues. Looking up the rest from reference TRBV2 and TRBJ1-5 gives the full variable domain: EPEVTQTPSHQVTQMGQEVILRCVPISNHLYFYWYRQILGQKVEFLVSFYNNEISEKSEIFDDQFSVERPDGSNFTLKIRSTKLEDSAMYFCASSPERTDRGQPQHFGDGTRLSIL.

In DNA, the CDR3 is TGTGCCAGCAGTTCGACTAGCGGGGCCTACGAGCAGTACTTC. Translated: CASSSTSGAYEQYF. The rearrangement joins TRBV6-5 to TRBJ2-7, with 11 bases matching TRBD2. The CDR3 has 14 residues. V lost 4 bases to trimming and J lost 2 bases; unmatched junction nucleotides: 1. Germline lookup yields CDR1 MNHEY and CDR2 SVGAGI.